This T cell receptor (beta chain) was captured in a study of T cell responses to AZD1222 COVID-19 vaccine. Repertoires were generated with immunoSEQ multiplex PCR, while TCRdb's copy carries only in-frame clones and drops some. Among some 110,000 clones, 93% were seen once, and the ten largest hold 4% to 5.5%. This sequence was found in an adult in good health. Sequenced here: peripheral blood, sampled on day 0 of AZD1222 vaccination.

CDR3 nucleotides: TGTGCCTGGACCCAGGACACTCCTTCCTATGGCTACACCTTC. Protein sequence: CAWTQDTPSYGYTF. The genes are TRBV30 and TRBJ1-2; perhaps TRBD1 as D (5 bases). CDR3 length equals 14 residues. With 4 bases removed from V and 4 bases from J, the gap between germline ends came to 16 bases. Germline CDR1 is GTSNPN and CDR2 is SVGIG (reference sequence).